The T cell receptor (beta chain) described here comes from a study of blood T cell repertoires in COVID-19. Overall study context: Specimens from acute and convalescent COVID-19 originated in the United States, Italy and Spain.

In the authors' workflow: By means of reference gene primer amplification, nucleated cell counts were estimated. The data were produced by immunoSEQ multiplex PCR, yet TCRdb's version contains in-frame clones alone and is incomplete. Clone size and the V and J calls come from that table; the DNA yielded D and trimming. This repertoire shows around 160,000 clones, roughly four fifths found once; its top ten account for 11%. In its sample, this clone was seen a few times. V was pared by 5 bases and J by 5 bases, with 12 bases between. Germline V gene sequence: CDR1 SGHTA, CDR2 FQGNSA. The CDR3 has 13 amino acids. Enrollees, about 18 to 95 years old, lived in about two dozen US areas.

The sequence came from a man between 45 and 60 years old who had recovered from COVID-19. Specimen: PBMCs or T cells enriched from blood (not recorded which). The chain couples TRBV7-2 to TRBJ1-1; TRBD1 is a possible D gene (5 bases). DNA of the CDR3: TGTGCCAGCAGCCACGGGGGGTATACTGAAGCTTTCTTT. This gives the protein CASSHGGYTEAFF.